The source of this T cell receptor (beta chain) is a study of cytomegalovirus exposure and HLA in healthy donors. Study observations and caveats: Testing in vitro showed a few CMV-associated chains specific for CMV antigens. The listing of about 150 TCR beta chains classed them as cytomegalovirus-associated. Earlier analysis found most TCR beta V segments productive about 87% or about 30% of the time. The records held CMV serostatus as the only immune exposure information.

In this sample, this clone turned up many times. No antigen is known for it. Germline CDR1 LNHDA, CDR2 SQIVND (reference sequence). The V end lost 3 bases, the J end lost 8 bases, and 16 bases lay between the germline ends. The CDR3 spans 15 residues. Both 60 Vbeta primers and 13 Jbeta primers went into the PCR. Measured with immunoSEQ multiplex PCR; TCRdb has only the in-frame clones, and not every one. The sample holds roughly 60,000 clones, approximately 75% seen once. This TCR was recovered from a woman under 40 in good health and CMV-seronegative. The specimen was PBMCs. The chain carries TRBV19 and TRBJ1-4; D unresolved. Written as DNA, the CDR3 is TGTGCCAGTAGTATTGGTTCGGGAATTGGAGAAAAACTGTTTTTT. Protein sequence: CASSIGSGIGEKLFF.